A few counts support the clone carrying this T cell receptor (beta chain). As yet, its antigen is unknown. This specimen includes other DNA sequences encoding the same CDR3. Sequencing relied on a cDNA template that was reverse transcribed from extracted RNA. TCRdb keeps only in-frame clones here, not all; method: immunoSEQ multiplex PCR. The sample carries over 110,000 clones, about half recorded once. The record originates from a study of CD8+ T cells in alopecia areata. About the study: Each day, treated patients took oral tofacitinib twice, at 5 to 10 mg per dose. After 6 to 18 months of tofacitinib, follow-up continued 6 months off drug.

General study points: Mice gave a clearer picture of TCR sharing than patients did, possibly for HLA-related reasons.

Germline V gene data show CDR1 as SQVTM and CDR2 as ANQGSEA. The CDR3 runs 11 residues. The germline V and J ends were trimmed by 1 base and 5 bases, with 4 bases remaining between them. The chain has TRBV29-1 and TRBJ2-3, with no clear D. This TCR derives from a human donor with alopecia areata. Source: CD4+ T cells sorted from blood, taken at week 0. CDR3 DNA: TGCAGCGTTGAAGGTCGAGATACGCAGTATTTT. Translating gives CSVEGRDTQYF.